One T cell receptor beta chain is described in this entry. Its antigen is not identified. The method was immunoSEQ multiplex PCR; TCRdb's version includes in-frame clones alone and lacks a portion of them. Here the sample spans some 60,000 clones, about four fifths being singletons. This specimen comes from a study of a mutant IDH1 vaccine in newly diagnosed glioma. Study as a whole: Patients received vaccination from 4-6 weeks after radiotherapy alone, or with temozolomide cycles. Visit timing is recorded as week 35 for V12 and week 47 for V13.

Noted time point: week 47, end of study. A single vaccine dose contained 300 ug of mutant IDH1 20-mer peptide, and topical imiquimod was used with it. Donors harbored newly found WHO grade 3 or 4 IDH1-mutant, ATRX-lost astrocytomas. Germline CDR1 and CDR2: MGHDK and SYGVNS. V was clipped by 5 bases and J by 4 bases, with 16 bases between them. The CDR3 totals 15 residues. Sequenced here: PBMCs, sampled from a glioma patient whose treatment included an IDH1 peptide vaccine. The J gene is TRBJ2-3, the V gene TRBV25-1, with D tentatively TRBD2 (5 bases). The source of this sequence is a woman aged 45-59 years with glioma. CDR3 sequence reads: CASSSLGNAADTQYF. The DNA of the CDR3 is TGTGCCAGCAGTTCACTAGGTAACGCAGCAGATACGCAGTATTTT.